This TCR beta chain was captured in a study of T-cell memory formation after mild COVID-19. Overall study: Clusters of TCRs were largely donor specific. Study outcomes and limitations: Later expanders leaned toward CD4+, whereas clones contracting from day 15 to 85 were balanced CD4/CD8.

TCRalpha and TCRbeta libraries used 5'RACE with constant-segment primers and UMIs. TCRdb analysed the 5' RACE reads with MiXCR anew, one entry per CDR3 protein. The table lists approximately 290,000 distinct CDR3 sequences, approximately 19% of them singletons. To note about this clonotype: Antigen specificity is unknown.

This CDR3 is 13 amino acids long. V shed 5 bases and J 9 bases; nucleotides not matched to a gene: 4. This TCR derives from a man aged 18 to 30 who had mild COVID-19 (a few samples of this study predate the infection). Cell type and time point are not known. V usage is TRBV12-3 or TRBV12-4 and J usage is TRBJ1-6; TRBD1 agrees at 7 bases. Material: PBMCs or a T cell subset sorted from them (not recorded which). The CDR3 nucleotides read TGTGCCAGCAGTCCATACAGGGGTTCACCCCTCCACTTT. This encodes CASSPYRGSPLHF.